The T cell receptor beta chain under discussion was sequenced for a study of PD-1 blockade in classical Hodgkin lymphoma. With no exception, relapse followed autologous stem cell transplantation in all patients, and brentuximab vedotin exposure varied. CDR3 length equals 12 residues. V was clipped by 0 bases and J by 4 bases, with 3 bases between them. The germline gives CDR1 SGHAT, CDR2 FQNNGV. This clone showed up just a few times. Its antigen is still unknown. Points from the study as a whole: Diminished baseline TCR diversity has been reported in newly diagnosed patients relative to healthy donors. Complete responders' diversity at baseline resembled that of newly diagnosed patients. Diversity in CD4+ TCRs, unlike that measured in CD8+ TCRs, had risen significantly by C4D1.

Clones were sequenced by immunoSEQ multiplex PCR, and TCRdb holds only the in-frame ones, with some missing. The table has roughly 24,000 clones, approximately 78% seen once. This receptor was taken from a human donor with classical Hodgkin lymphoma. The chain joins TRBV11-2 to TRBJ1-2; D gene uncertain. Sequenced here: peripheral blood mononuclear cells (PBMCs), sampled before the second cycle of nivolumab. For the CDR3, the DNA is TGTGCCAGCAGCTTAGACAGCTATGGCTACACCTTC. It yields the protein CASSLDSYGYTF.